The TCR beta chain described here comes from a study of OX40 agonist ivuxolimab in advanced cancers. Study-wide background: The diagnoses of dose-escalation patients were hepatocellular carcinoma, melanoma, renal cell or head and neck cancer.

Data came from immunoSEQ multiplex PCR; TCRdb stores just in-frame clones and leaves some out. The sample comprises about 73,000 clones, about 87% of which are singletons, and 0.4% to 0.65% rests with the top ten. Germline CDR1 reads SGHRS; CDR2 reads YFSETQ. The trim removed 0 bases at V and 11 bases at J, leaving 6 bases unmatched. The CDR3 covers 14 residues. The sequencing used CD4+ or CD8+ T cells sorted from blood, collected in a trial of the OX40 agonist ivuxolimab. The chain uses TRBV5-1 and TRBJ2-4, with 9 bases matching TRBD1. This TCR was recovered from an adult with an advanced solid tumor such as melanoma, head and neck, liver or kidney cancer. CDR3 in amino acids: CASSLAAGQGLQYF. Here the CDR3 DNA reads TGCGCCAGCAGCTTGGCCGCGGGACAGGGCCTTCAGTACTTC.